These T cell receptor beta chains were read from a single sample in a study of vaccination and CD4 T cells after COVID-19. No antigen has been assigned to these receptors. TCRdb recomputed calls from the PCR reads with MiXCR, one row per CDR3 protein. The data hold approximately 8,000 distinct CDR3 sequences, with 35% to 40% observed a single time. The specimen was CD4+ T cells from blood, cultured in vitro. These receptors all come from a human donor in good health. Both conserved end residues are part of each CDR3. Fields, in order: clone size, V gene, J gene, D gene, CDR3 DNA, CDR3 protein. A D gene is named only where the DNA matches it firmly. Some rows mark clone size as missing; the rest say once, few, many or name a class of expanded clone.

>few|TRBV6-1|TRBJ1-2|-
TGTGCCAGCAGCACAGGGTTCAGCTATGGCTACACCTTC
CASSTGFSYGYTF
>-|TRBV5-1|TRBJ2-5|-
TGCGCCAGCAGCTACCAAGAGACCCAGTACTTC
CASSYQETQYF
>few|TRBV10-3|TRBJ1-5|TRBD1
TGTGCCATCAGTGACACAGGGGGACCCAATCAGCCCCAGCATTTT
CAISDTGGPNQPQHF
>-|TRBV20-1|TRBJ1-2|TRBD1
TGCAGTGTCGCTACCGGGACAGGGGCGGGTGGCTACACCTTC
CSVATGTGAGGYTF
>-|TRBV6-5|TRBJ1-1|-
TGTGCCAGCAGTTACTCGACTTCTCCCTTACAGAACACTGAAGCTTTCTTT
CASSYSTSPLQNTEAFF
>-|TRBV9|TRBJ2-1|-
TGTGCCAGCAGCGTAGAACCTAATGAGCAGTTCTTC
CASSVEPNEQFF
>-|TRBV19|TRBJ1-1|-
TGTGCCAGTAGACCAGAGAGGGGGGTAGCTTTCTTT
CASRPERGVAFF
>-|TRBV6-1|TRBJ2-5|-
TGTGCCAGCAGTGAAGGCGGATACCAAGAGACCCAGTACTTC
CASSEGGYQETQYF
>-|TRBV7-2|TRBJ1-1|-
TGTGCCAGCAGCTTAGGGTACACCACTGAAGCTTTCTTT
CASSLGYTTEAFF
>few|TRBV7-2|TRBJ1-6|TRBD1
TGTGCCAGCAGCTTAGGGACAGGGCCTCTCGGGCGGAATTCACCCCTCCACTTT
CASSLGTGPLGRNSPLHF
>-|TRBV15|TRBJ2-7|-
TGTGCCACCGGCTTGAGTCCCTACGAGCAGTACTTC
CATGLSPYEQYF
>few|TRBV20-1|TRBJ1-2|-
TGCAGTGCTAGAATACCCAACTCTAACTATGGCTACACCTTC
CSARIPNSNYGYTF
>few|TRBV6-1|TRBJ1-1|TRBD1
TGTGCCAGCACCAAACAGGGGGTGAACACTGAAGCTTTCTTT
CASTKQGVNTEAFF
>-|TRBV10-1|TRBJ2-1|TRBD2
TGCGCCAGCAATATACTAGCGGGGGACAATGAGCAGTTCTTC
CASNILAGDNEQFF
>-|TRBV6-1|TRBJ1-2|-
TGTGCCAGCACCACGCTGGGGTATGGCTACACCTTC
CASTTLGYGYTF
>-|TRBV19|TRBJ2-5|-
TGTGCCAGTAGTTCCCGGGACGTTGGGGAGACCCAGTACTTC
CASSSRDVGETQYF
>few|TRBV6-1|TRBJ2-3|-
TGTGCCAGCAGGCTAATAGGGGAAAGGACAGATACGCAGTATTTT
CASRLIGERTDTQYF
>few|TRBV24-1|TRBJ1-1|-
TGTGCCACCATATACATGGAGAGGGGGGCGGATGGGGCTGAAGCTTTCTTT
CATIYMERGADGAEAFF
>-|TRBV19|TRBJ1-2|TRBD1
TGTGCCAGTAGCACGGGACAGGACTATGGCTACACCTTC
CASSTGQDYGYTF
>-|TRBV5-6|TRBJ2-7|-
TGTGCCAGCAGCTTGAACGAGGGGATCCCCCACGAGCAGTACTTC
CASSLNEGIPHEQYF
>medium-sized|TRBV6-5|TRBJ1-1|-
TGTGCCAGCAGTTATGGGGGCTCGGGAGCTTTCTTT
CASSYGGSGAFF
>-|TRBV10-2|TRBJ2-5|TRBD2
TGCGCCAGCAGACTAGCGGGGCAAGAGACCCAGTACTTC
CASRLAGQETQYF
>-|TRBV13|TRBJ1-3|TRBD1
TGTGCCAGCAGCCAAACCGGGACAGGGGAGTTATCAGGAAACACCATATATTTT
CASSQTGTGELSGNTIYF
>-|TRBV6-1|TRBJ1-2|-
TGTGCCAGCAGTCAGAGAGGGCATGGCTACACCTTC
CASSQRGHGYTF
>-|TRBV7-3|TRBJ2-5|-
TGTGCCAGCAGCTTAGGCTCCACGTACCAAGAGACCCAGTACTTC
CASSLGSTYQETQYF
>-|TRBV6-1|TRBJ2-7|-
TGTGCCAGCAGTGAAGCCCCGGGTCTGAAAGAACAGTACTTC
CASSEAPGLKEQYF
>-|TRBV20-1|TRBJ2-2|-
TGCAGTGCTAGAGATGCTACAGATTACACCGGGGAGCTGTTTTTT
CSARDATDYTGELFF
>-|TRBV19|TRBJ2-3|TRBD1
TGTGCCAGTAGTATAACCGGGACAGGCACAGATACGCAGTATTTT
CASSITGTGTDTQYF
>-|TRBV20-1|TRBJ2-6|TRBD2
TGCAGTGCTAGAGTACCCCAACGGGGGGTTACCTCCTCTGGGGCCAACGTCCTGACTTTC
CSARVPQRGVTSSGANVLTF
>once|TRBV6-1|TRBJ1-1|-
TGTGCCACCATGAGGACACTCTTAAACACTGAAGCTTTCTTT
CATMRTLLNTEAFF
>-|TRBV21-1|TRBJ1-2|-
TGTGCCAGCAGCAAGACGGACTATGGCTACACCTTC
CASSKTDYGYTF
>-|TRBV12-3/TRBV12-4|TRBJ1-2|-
TGTGCCAGCAGCACACCCACTTGGGAGAGGAACAACTATGGCTACACCTTC
CASSTPTWERNNYGYTF
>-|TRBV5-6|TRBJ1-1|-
TGTGCCAGCAGCCCTTGGATCTTCGGGGCCACTGAAGCTTTCTTT
CASSPWIFGATEAFF
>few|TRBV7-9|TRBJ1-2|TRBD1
TGTGCCAGCAGCTCAGCACAGGGGGCAGGTGGTGGCTACACCTTC
CASSSAQGAGGGYTF
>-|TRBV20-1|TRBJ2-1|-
TGCAGTGCCGGGGACGGCCTAGGCAGTGAGCAGTTCTTC
CSAGDGLGSEQFF
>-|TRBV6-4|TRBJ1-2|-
TGTGCCAGCAGTGACTCGTCCGTCGCTGGCGGCTACACCTTC
CASSDSSVAGGYTF
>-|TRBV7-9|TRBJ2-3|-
TGTGCCAGCGGAGAGGGGGGCGCAGATACGCAGTATTTT
CASGEGGADTQYF
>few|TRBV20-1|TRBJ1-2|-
TGCAGTGCTAGCACACGGAACTATGGCTACACCTTC
CSASTRNYGYTF
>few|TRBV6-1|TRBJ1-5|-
TGTGCCAGCACCCCGACAGGCGGCAATCAGCCCCAGCATTTT
CASTPTGGNQPQHF
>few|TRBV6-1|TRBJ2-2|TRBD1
TGTGCCAGCAGGACAGGGGTCGTTAACACCGGGGAGCTGTTTTTT
CASRTGVVNTGELFF
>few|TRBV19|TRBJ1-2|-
TGTGCCAGTAGTATGGCACAGGGATTTAACTATGGCTACACCTTC
CASSMAQGFNYGYTF